The clone carrying this TCR beta chain was counted many times. The CDR3 regions of TCR beta were amplified from RNA transcripts. Carried out on the TCR CDR3, a first-round RT-PCR used the HTBI primer set. MiXCR was run by TCRdb on the multiplex PCR reads, yielding one entry per CDR3 protein. Of around 700,000 distinct CDR3 sequences listed, 30% to 40% were seen once; the top ten hold 31%. The data stem from a study of T cells in Graves' hyperthyroidism and ophthalmopathy. In the study overall: Once the initial diagnosis was made, peripheral blood was obtained before any treatment.

This CDR3 comprises 13 residues. With 2 bases removed from V and 13 bases from J, the gap between germline ends came to 17 bases. CDR1 and CDR2 (germline): SGHTA, FQGNSA. Disease duration under 2 months; hyperthyroidism patients were aged 18 to 65. Diagnoses were made from clinical symptoms, serum measures (thyroxine and TRAb), thyroid ultrasound and orbital computed tomography. Material for sequencing was blood. This receptor was identified in a woman aged 40 to 50 with Graves' hyperthyroidism. The chain is built from TRBV7-2 and TRBJ2-5, with no clear D. The CDR3 reads CASSLRTEGFWYF. DNA of the CDR3: TGTGCCAGCAGCTTACGCACCGAAGGTTTCTGGTACTTC.